The 32 T cell receptor beta chains reported below all come from one sample, sequenced in a study of cytomegalovirus exposure and HLA in healthy donors. TCRdb's table, derived via immunoSEQ multiplex PCR, lists solely in-frame clones and lacks some. The repertoire holds 100,000 to 150,000 clones, with more than 95% as singletons. Sequences were obtained from PBMCs. The receptors come from a man younger than 35 in good health and CMV-seronegative.

The chain combines TRBV7-3 with TRBJ2-7, with 9 bases matching TRBD1. The J segment lost 5 bases and the V segment lost 5 bases, leaving 4 bases of the junction unmatched. The CDR3 spans 13 residues. Germline CDR1 reads SGHTA; CDR2 reads FQGTGA. The CDR3 region has the DNA TGTGCCAGCAGCCGGACAGGGGAGAACGAGCAGTACTTC. This codes for CASSRTGENEQYF.

V and J are TRBV4-3 and TRBJ2-1; possible D gene TRBD2, 5 bases. The CDR3 runs to 14 residues. Germline V gives CDR1 LGHNA, CDR2 YSLEER. V was cut by 0 bases and J by 8 bases, with 11 bases left in between. This chain's CDR3 is CASSQDPSGDEQFF. Here the CDR3 DNA reads TGCGCCAGCAGCCAAGATCCTTCCGGGGATGAGCAGTTCTTC.

This rearrangement joins TRBV5-1 to TRBJ2-1; 14 bases map to TRBD2. V was pared by 4 bases and J by 8 bases, with 5 bases of the junction left unmatched. This CDR3 is built from 15 residues. The V gene's germline CDR1 is SGHRS and CDR2 YFSETQ. The CDR3 sequence is CASSPTSGRAYEQFF. The CDR3, as DNA: TGCGCCAGCAGCCCGACTAGCGGGAGGGCCTATGAGCAGTTCTTC.

V and J are TRBV6-6 and TRBJ2-7; D remains ambiguous. The CDR3 runs to 15 residues. Germline CDR1 reads MNHNY; CDR2 reads SVGAGI (reference sequence). Trimming pared 0 bases from V and 6 bases from J, leaving 15 bases between. CDR3 region: CASSYSTASLGEQYF. The CDR3 DNA follows: TGTGCCAGCAGTTACTCGACCGCTAGTCTGGGCGAGCAGTACTTC.

V usage is TRBV7-2 and J usage is TRBJ2-1; 7 nucleotides line up with TRBD2. The CDR3 covers 14 residues. V lost 5 bases, J lost 4 bases, and 5 bases stayed unmatched. The germline gives CDR1 SGHTA, CDR2 FQGNSA. CDR3 residues: CASSKGLLYNEQFF. The CDR3 nucleotides read TGTGCCAGCAGCAAGGGACTACTTTACAATGAGCAGTTCTTC.

This clone turned up a few times. The chain employs TRBV25-1 and TRBJ1-2; D may be TRBD1 (5 bases). The CDR3 length is 13 residues. Germline V CDR1 and CDR2: MGHDK, SYGVNS. V lost 6 bases to trimming and J lost 3 bases, with 11 bases between them. The CDR3 loop reads CASRQGRDYGYTF. The CDR3 DNA is TGTGCCAGCAGGCAGGGAAGAGACTATGGCTACACCTTC.

The CDR3 spells CASSVALAGGRTYNEQFF. In DNA form, the CDR3 reads TGTGCCAGCAGCGTAGCGTTAGCGGGAGGAAGGACCTACAATGAGCAGTTCTTC. The V call is TRBV9, the J call TRBJ2-1; TRBD2 agrees at 10 bases. Germline V lookup: CDR1 SGDLS, CDR2 YYNGEE. This CDR3 has 18 residues. Unmatched junction bases numbered 8, after V lost 0 bases and J lost 2 bases.

The chain employs TRBV27 and TRBJ2-7; tentatively, D is TRBD1 (5 bases). The V gene lost 3 bases and the J gene lost 0 bases, with 6 bases spanning the gap. The germline V gene has CDR1 MNHEY and CDR2 SMNVEV (reference sequence). The CDR3 runs to 13 residues. This CDR3 is CASSFDSSYEQYF. CDR3 DNA: TGTGCCAGCAGTTTCGACAGCTCCTACGAGCAGTACTTC.

CDR3 region: CASSMTGTNTEAFF. The CDR3 region has the DNA TGTGCCAGTAGTATGACAGGGACGAACACTGAAGCTTTCTTT. This sequence joins TRBV19 and TRBJ1-1; TRBD1 aligns across 7 bases. Germline V CDR1 and CDR2: LNHDA, SQIVND (reference sequence). With V trimmed by 3 bases and J by 1 base, 2 bases remained unmatched. The CDR3 spans 14 residues. The full variable domain, in which reference TRBV19 and TRBJ1-1 provide the parts outside the CDR3, is DGGITQSPKYLFRKEGQNVTLSCEQNLNHDAMYWYRQDPGQGLRLIYYSQIVNDFQKGDIAEGYSVSREKKESFPLTVTSAQKNPTAFYLCASSMTGTNTEAFFGQGTRLTVV.

The chain links TRBV5-1 to TRBJ1-1; D gene ambiguous. Looked up from germline, CDR1 is SGHRS and CDR2 is YFSETQ. V was shortened by 7 bases and J by 0 bases, with 10 bases between the two germline ends. The CDR3 is made up of 13 amino acids. The CDR3 loop is CASHYRLNTEAFF. The CDR3 nucleotides read TGCGCCAGCCACTATCGCTTGAACACTGAAGCTTTCTTT.

The rearrangement joins TRBV6-5 to TRBJ1-1, with D possibly being TRBD1 (6 bases). V dropped 6 bases and J dropped 0 bases, with 11 bases sitting between them. The germline V gene encodes CDR1 MNHEY and CDR2 SVGAGI. This CDR3 region has 14 residues. Here the CDR3 reads CASRDRNMNTEAFF. CDR3 DNA sequence: TGTGCCAGCAGGGACAGAAACATGAACACTGAAGCTTTCTTT.

The rearrangement links TRBV11-2 to TRBJ2-5; 8 nucleotides agree with TRBD1. Germline loops: CDR1 SGHAT, CDR2 FQNNGV. Trimming at V came to 4 bases and at J to 5 bases, leaving 9 bases not matched to a gene. The CDR3 totals 15 residues. The DNA of the CDR3 is TGTGCCAGCAGCTCCGGGACAGGAGATTCCGAGACCCAGTACTTC. It translates to CASSSGTGDSETQYF.

In DNA, the CDR3 is TGTGCCAGCAGCTTCTCCCGAGGCTACGAGCAGTACTTC. Translating gives CASSFSRGYEQYF. The genes are TRBV5-4 and TRBJ2-7; D call uncertain. Germline V CDR1 and CDR2: SGHNT, YYREEE (reference sequence). V was trimmed by 2 bases and J by 3 bases, leaving 9 bases between them. The CDR3 sequence is 13 residues long. The variable domain in full, with the rest retrieved from reference TRBV5-4 and TRBJ2-7, is ETGVTQSPTHLIKTRGQQVTLRCSSQSGHNTVSWYQQALGQGPQFIFQYYREEENGRGNFPPRFSGLQFPNYSSELNVNALELDDSALYLCASSFSRGYEQYFGPGTRLTVT.

The chain joins TRBV10-3 to TRBJ1-1; a weak D match, TRBD1 (6 bases). The CDR3 has 14 residues. Germline V CDR1 and CDR2: ENHRY, SYGVKD. V was trimmed by 0 bases and J by 4 bases, leaving 9 bases between them. The CDR3 sequence: CAISESGGTTEAFF. DNA for the CDR3: TGTGCCATCAGTGAGTCAGGGGGAACCACTGAAGCTTTCTTT.

The chain combines TRBV11-2 with TRBJ2-7, with D uncertain. Germline CDR1 is SGHAT and CDR2 is FQNNGV. V was trimmed by 0 bases and J by 1 base, leaving 10 bases between them. The CDR3 runs 15 residues. This chain's CDR3 is CASSLDYRDSYEQYF. In DNA, the CDR3 is TGTGCCAGCAGCTTAGATTACAGAGATTCCTACGAGCAGTACTTC.

This clone was observed a handful of times. The chain employs TRBV29-1 and TRBJ1-2; TRBD1 is a possible D gene (6 bases). Germline loops: CDR1 SQVTM, CDR2 ANQGSEA. Trimming stripped 7 bases from V and 2 bases from J, with 8 bases between. CDR3 length: 11 residues. Here the CDR3 DNA reads TGCAGCGCTACAGGGAACTATGGCTACACCTTC. Its protein product is CSATGNYGYTF.

The rearrangement links TRBV5-4 to TRBJ2-2; 10 bases match TRBD2. From germline, CDR1 is SGHNT and CDR2 YYREEE (reference sequence). The CDR3 runs 15 residues. The trim removed 3 bases at V and 4 bases at J, leaving 3 bases unmatched. CDR3 DNA sequence: TGTGCCAGCAGCTCGGGACTAGCGTTCACCGGGGAGCTGTTTTTT. This gives the protein CASSSGLAFTGELFF.

This chain joins TRBV5-4 and TRBJ2-1; TRBD2 agrees at 13 bases. Unmatched junction bases numbered 11, after V lost 2 bases and J lost 9 bases. This CDR3 region has 17 residues. CDR1 is SGHNT, CDR2 YYREEE, per germline (reference sequence). The CDR3 DNA follows: TGTGCCAGCAGCTTTATCACGAGGACTAGCGGGAGAGGTGAGCAGTTCTTC. It is translated as CASSFITRTSGRGEQFF.

The genes are TRBV7-9 and TRBJ2-5; maybe TRBD2 (6 bases). V lost 1 base to trimming and J lost 5 bases, with 17 bases between them. This CDR3 is built from 16 residues. Germline V gene lookup returns CDR1 SEHNR and CDR2 FQNEAQ (reference sequence). The CDR3, as DNA: TGTGCCAGCAGCTTAGGGAGGGTCCAAACGGAGGAGACCCAGTACTTC. Amino acid sequence: CASSLGRVQTEETQYF.

This chain connects TRBV4-2 to TRBJ2-2, with D maybe TRBD2 (5 bases). V lost 5 bases to trimming and J lost 1 base, with 11 bases between them. This CDR3 is 15 amino acids long. CDR1 LGHNA and CDR2 YNFKEQ come from the germline V gene. For the CDR3, the DNA is TGTGCCAGCAGCACTTCGGCGGGGAACACCGGGGAGCTGTTTTTT. Amino acids: CASSTSAGNTGELFF.

This chain links TRBV2 with TRBJ1-2, with TRBD1 matching 8 bases. The CDR3 sequence is 14 residues long. With 5 bases clipped from V and 4 bases from J, the junction kept 6 bases outside the gene matches. Germline assignment: CDR1 SNHLY and CDR2 FYNNEI. The CDR3: CASSLGTGTYGYTF. For the CDR3, the DNA is TGTGCCAGCAGTCTGGGGACAGGCACCTATGGCTACACCTTC.

This sequence joins TRBV9 and TRBJ2-5; TRBD1 aligns across 9 bases. V dropped 0 bases and J dropped 5; count of bases not matched to a gene: 5. Germline V gives CDR1 SGDLS, CDR2 YYNGEE. This CDR3 is 15 amino acids long. The CDR3 here is CASSVDGTGIETQYF. The CDR3 nucleotides are TGTGCCAGCAGCGTAGACGGGACAGGGATCGAGACCCAGTACTTC.

This clone was counted a few times. The chain links TRBV6-4 to TRBJ2-6, with 9 bases fitting TRBD2. V gave up 3 bases and J gave up 0 bases; unmatched junction bases: 0. The CDR3 runs to 16 residues. Germline CDR1 MRHNA, CDR2 SNTAGT. For the CDR3, the DNA is TGTGCCAGCAGTGAGCGGGAGGGCTCTGGGGCCAACGTCCTGACTTTC. Protein sequence: CASSEREGSGANVLTF.

This sequence joins TRBV9 and TRBJ1-1; D remains unclear. The V end was cut by 4 bases, the J end by 2 bases, with 12 bases between. CDR1 and CDR2 from the germline V gene are SGDLS and YYNGEE. This CDR3 is 14 amino acids long. The CDR3, as DNA: TGTGCCAGCAGCCCCCGGTTTAGTAACACTGAAGCTTTCTTT. Protein: CASSPRFSNTEAFF.

The chain combines TRBV29-1 with TRBJ2-7, with no clear D. CDR3 length: 16 residues. V was pared by 3 bases and J by 3 bases, with 21 bases between. Germline V gene sequence: CDR1 SQVTM, CDR2 ANQGSEA. DNA for the CDR3: TGCAGCGTTGAGTATCGAGGCCTATTAGGAAGCTACGAGCAGTACTTC. It translates to CSVEYRGLLGSYEQYF.

This chain connects TRBV11-2 to TRBJ2-7; 7 nucleotides match TRBD1. The V gene's germline CDR1 is SGHAT and CDR2 FQNNGV. CDR3 length: 15 amino acids. J was trimmed by 6 bases and V by 0 bases; bases with no gene match: 8. CDR3 nucleotide sequence: TGTGCCAGCAGCTTAGAAGGGACAGCATCAACCGAGCAGTACTTC. Residues: CASSLEGTASTEQYF.

The chain couples TRBV28 to TRBJ2-1; 9 positions match TRBD2. CDR3 length: 13 amino acids. Germline lookup yields CDR1 MDHEN and CDR2 SYDVKM. V shed 8 bases and J 6 bases; nucleotides not matched to a gene: 5. This chain's CDR3 is CASQRREGNEQFF. The CDR3, as DNA: TGTGCCAGCCAGAGGCGGGAGGGCAATGAGCAGTTCTTC. Supplemented by reference TRBV28 and TRBJ2-1, the full variable domain reads DVKVTQSSRYLVKRTGEKVFLECVQDMDHENMFWYRQDPGLGLRLIYFSYDVKMKEKGDIPEGYSVSREKKERFSLILESASTNQTSMYLCASQRREGNEQFFGPGTRLTVL.

The V and J genes are TRBV5-1 and TRBJ1-1; D gene uncertain. The V end lost 7 bases, the J end lost 2 bases, and 15 bases lay between the germline ends. This CDR3 comprises 14 residues. CDR1 and CDR2 (germline): SGHRS, YFSETQ. The CDR3 region is CASHPGGLNTEAFF. The CDR3 DNA sequence: TGCGCCAGCCACCCTGGAGGATTAAACACTGAAGCTTTCTTT.

This sequence joins TRBV6-1 and TRBJ2-2; TRBD2 matches 10 bases. The junction had 11 bases not matched to a gene; V was cut back by 2 bases and J by 8 bases. The germline V gene encodes CDR1 MNHNS and CDR2 SASEGT. This CDR3 region has 17 residues. The CDR3 region is CASSERFGTSVLGELFF. The CDR3 DNA reads as TGTGCCAGCAGTGAACGATTTGGGACTAGCGTGCTAGGGGAGCTGTTTTTT.

V gene TRBV19 combines with J gene TRBJ1-4; D call uncertain. This CDR3 has 13 residues. Germline lookup yields CDR1 LNHDA and CDR2 SQIVND (reference sequence). Trimming took off 8 bases at V and 7 bases at J, with 14 bases between the two ends. For the CDR3, the DNA is TGTGCCAGTTCCCGAGGTACCACTGAAAAACTGTTTTTT. The encoded protein is CASSRGTTEKLFF.

V gene TRBV28 combines with J gene TRBJ1-2; 7 nucleotides match TRBD1. Germline CDR1 reads MDHEN; CDR2 reads SYDVKM. Unmatched junction bases numbered 8, after V lost 5 bases and J lost 2 bases. CDR3 length: 15 residues. The CDR3 region has the DNA TGTGCCAGCAGTGACAGGGCTTTTCCGAACTATGGCTACACCTTC. Translating it yields CASSDRAFPNYGYTF.

This chain uses TRBV7-9 with TRBJ1-5; the D gene is possibly TRBD1 (5 bases). CDR1 and CDR2 from the germline V gene are SEHNR and FQNEAQ (reference sequence). This CDR3 spans 15 amino acids. V gave up 2 bases and J gave up 3 bases, with 11 bases separating them. CDR3 nucleotide sequence: TGTGCCAGCAGCTTACAAGGGGCGGACAATCAGCCCCAGCATTTT. Amino acids: CASSLQGADNQPQHF.